This T cell receptor (beta chain) was sequenced during a study of blood T cells in healthy people across ages. For the study at large: Per two T cells, about one barcoded beta molecule was captured through template switching.

Study-wide results and limits: A greater number of naive CD4+ cells and higher diversity distinguished long-lived donors from aged donors.

Comments on this clonotype: Antigen specificity is unknown.

The V end was cut by 1 base, the J end by 5 bases, with 11 bases between. The CDR3 runs 14 residues. CDR1 KGHSH and CDR2 LQKENI come from the germline V gene. A sample-barcoded 5' primer and a J-beta primer mix were used in a second PCR of roughly 6 to 11 cycles. TCRdb re-analysed the 5' RACE reads in MiXCR, keeping a single row per CDR3 protein. In the table there are 550,000 to 750,000 distinct CDR3 sequences, about 21% of which are singletons. Sequenced: blood. The genes are TRBV18 and TRBJ1-2, with D unresolved. The sequence was obtained from a man in his 70s in good health. The CDR3 DNA sequence: TGTGCCAGCTCACCACAGAGGGCACAGTATGGCTACACCTTC. This gives the protein CASSPQRAQYGYTF.